One and the same sample provided the 16 T cell receptor beta chains below, sequenced in a study of blood T cell repertoires in COVID-19. Assay used: immunoSEQ multiplex PCR; TCRdb lists only in-frame clones, some missing. The profile covers approximately 150,000 clones, with around 83% appearing a single time and roughly a fifth taken by the ten largest. The sequenced sample consisted of peripheral blood. The receptors derive from a woman aged 70-85 years who had recovered from COVID-19.

V and J are TRBV6-5 and TRBJ2-7; 10 bases line up with TRBD1. The CDR3 sequence is 14 residues long. The ends lost 6 bases at V and 5 bases at J; junction bases unmatched: 7. CDR1 is MNHEY, CDR2 SVGAGI, per germline. Here the CDR3 DNA reads TGTGCCAGCAGCCTGACAGGGGGCCTTCACGAGCAGTACTTC. Translated: CASSLTGGLHEQYF.

The CDR3 nucleotides are TGTGCCAGCAGCCAGGTTAACAGGGGCGAGCAGTACTTC. Encoded protein: CASSQVNRGEQYF. The chain couples TRBV4-2 to TRBJ2-7, with 7 positions matching TRBD1. V gave up 3 bases and J gave up 6 bases; unmatched junction bases: 5. CDR1 LGHNA and CDR2 YNFKEQ come from the germline V gene. The CDR3 extends over 13 amino acids.

This clone occurred many times. The rearrangement links TRBV5-4 to TRBJ1-1, with a weak D call TRBD1 (6 bases). The CDR3 totals 14 residues. Germline V gene data show CDR1 as SGHNT and CDR2 as YYREEE (reference sequence). Trimming took off 4 bases at V and 5 bases at J, with 15 bases between the two ends. The CDR3 sequence is CASSLPGHRTEAFF. The CDR3 DNA reads TGTGCCAGCAGCCTTCCGGGACACAGGACTGAAGCTTTCTTT.

This CDR3 is CASSSGRGETQYF. The CDR3 DNA sequence: TGTGCCAGCAGCAGCGGGCGGGGAGAGACCCAGTACTTC. The rearrangement uses TRBV12-3 or TRBV12-4 and TRBJ2-5; D is perhaps TRBD2 (6 bases). The CDR3 is 13 residues long. The ends were cut back, 6 bases at V and 4 bases at J, with 12 bases in the middle.

The V and J genes are TRBV28 and TRBJ2-7; 7 bases are shared with TRBD2. The J segment lost 6 bases and the V segment lost 5 bases, leaving 7 bases of the junction unmatched. Per the germline V gene, CDR1 is MDHEN and CDR2 is SYDVKM. The CDR3 is made up of 13 amino acids. The CDR3 loop is CASSPPGTIEQYF. The CDR3 coding sequence is TGTGCCAGCAGTCCCCCAGGGACTATCGAGCAGTACTTC.

The rearrangement uses TRBV13 and TRBJ2-3; D is perhaps TRBD1 (6 bases). The CDR3 runs 13 residues. V was trimmed by 0 bases and J by 14 bases, leaving 15 bases between them. CDR1 is PRHDT and CDR2 is FYEKMQ in the germline V gene (reference sequence). The CDR3: CASSLGRGHFAYF. In DNA form, the CDR3 reads TGTGCCAGCAGCTTAGGCCGGGGACACTTTGCGTATTTT.

This chain joins TRBV9 and TRBJ2-3, with 9 positions matching TRBD2. From germline, CDR1 is SGDLS and CDR2 YYNGEE. The CDR3 extends over 15 amino acids. V lost 0 bases to trimming and J lost 6 bases; unmatched junction nucleotides: 5. In nucleotides, the CDR3 is TGTGCCAGCAGCGTAGTACCTAGCGGGACCGATACGCAGTATTTT. Translated, it gives CASSVVPSGTDTQYF.

V usage is TRBV6-4 and J usage is TRBJ2-6; D remains unclear. Germline CDR1 and CDR2: MRHNA and SNTAGT. V shed 6 bases and J shed 0 bases, with 3 bases lying between them. The CDR3 is made up of 13 amino acids. CDR3 loop: CASRASGANVLTF. CDR3 sequence (DNA): TGTGCCAGCAGGGCCTCTGGGGCCAACGTCCTGACTTTC.

This chain connects TRBV12-3 or TRBV12-4 to TRBJ1-5; D perhaps matches TRBD1 (6 bases). The CDR3 totals 13 residues. The germline V and J ends were trimmed by 6 bases and 6 bases, with 12 bases remaining between them. The CDR3 reads CASRQLQGQPQHF. The CDR3 nucleotides read TGTGCCAGCAGGCAACTACAGGGTCAGCCCCAGCATTTT.

V gene TRBV13 combines with J gene TRBJ2-7; TRBD2 agrees at 7 bases. V was clipped by 4 bases and J by 0 bases; unmatched bases: 12. The CDR3 spans 17 residues. Per germline, CDR1 PRHDT and CDR2 FYEKMQ (reference sequence). CDR3 sequence (DNA): TGTGCCAGCAGCTGGGAACGGTGGGGAGGGAGCTCCTACGAGCAGTACTTC. Translated: CASSWERWGGSSYEQYF.

The genes are TRBV7-6 and TRBJ1-6, with D perhaps matching TRBD1 (5 bases). V lost 2 bases and J 6 bases, leaving 14 bases between the germline ends. CDR1 is SGHVS and CDR2 is FNYEAQ in the germline V gene. This CDR3 contains 16 residues. The CDR3 region is CASSLMQGGVNSPLHF. CDR3 coding DNA: TGTGCCAGCAGCTTAATGCAGGGTGGGGTTAATTCACCCCTCCACTTT.

This clone came up a few times. In DNA, the CDR3 is TGTGCCAGCAGTTACTGGGGGGGCCCCTACGAGCAGTACTTC. Protein product: CASSYWGGPYEQYF. J is TRBJ2-7 and V is TRBV6-2 or TRBV6-3; D perhaps matches TRBD2 (7 bases). This CDR3 contains 14 residues. Trimming removed 1 base at V and 2 bases at J, with 9 bases between. Germline CDR1 reads MNHEY; CDR2 reads SVGEGT.

This clone has more than one count but fewer than ten. The chain recombines TRBV29-1 with TRBJ1-4, with 9 nucleotides matching TRBD1. CDR1 is SQVTM, CDR2 ANQGSEA, per germline. The CDR3 has 13 amino acids. Unmatched junction bases numbered 3, after V lost 3 bases and J lost 7 bases. The CDR3 coding sequence is TGCAGCGTTGATGCGGGACAGGGTGAAAAACTGTTTTTT. This codes for CSVDAGQGEKLFF.

The chain joins TRBV10-3 to TRBJ1-1; D unclear. The V gene's germline CDR1 is ENHRY and CDR2 SYGVKD. The CDR3 spans 14 residues. Trimming removed 2 bases from V and 1 base from J, with 8 bases in between. The CDR3 nucleotides read TGTGCCATCAGTGAGGGCACGTCGAACACTGAAGCTTTCTTT. The encoded protein is CAISEGTSNTEAFF.

The genes are TRBV4-2 and TRBJ2-2; 11 bases are a match to TRBD2. The CDR3 is 19 residues long. From germline, CDR1 is LGHNA and CDR2 YNFKEQ. J lost 0 bases, V lost 4 bases, and 10 bases had no gene match. The CDR3, as DNA: TGTGCCAGCAGCCCCGGGGTGGCTAGCGGGGGGCCGAACACCGGGGAGCTGTTTTTT. Its protein is CASSPGVASGGPNTGELFF.

The V call is TRBV6-4, the J call TRBJ2-3; possibly TRBD1 for D (6 bases). V lost 6 bases and J lost 0, with 7 bases in between. CDR1 MRHNA and CDR2 SNTAGT come from the germline V gene. The length of the CDR3 is 13 residues. The CDR3 DNA sequence: TGTGCCAGCAGGGGGGCCAGCACAGATACGCAGTATTTT. It specifies CASRGASTDTQYF.